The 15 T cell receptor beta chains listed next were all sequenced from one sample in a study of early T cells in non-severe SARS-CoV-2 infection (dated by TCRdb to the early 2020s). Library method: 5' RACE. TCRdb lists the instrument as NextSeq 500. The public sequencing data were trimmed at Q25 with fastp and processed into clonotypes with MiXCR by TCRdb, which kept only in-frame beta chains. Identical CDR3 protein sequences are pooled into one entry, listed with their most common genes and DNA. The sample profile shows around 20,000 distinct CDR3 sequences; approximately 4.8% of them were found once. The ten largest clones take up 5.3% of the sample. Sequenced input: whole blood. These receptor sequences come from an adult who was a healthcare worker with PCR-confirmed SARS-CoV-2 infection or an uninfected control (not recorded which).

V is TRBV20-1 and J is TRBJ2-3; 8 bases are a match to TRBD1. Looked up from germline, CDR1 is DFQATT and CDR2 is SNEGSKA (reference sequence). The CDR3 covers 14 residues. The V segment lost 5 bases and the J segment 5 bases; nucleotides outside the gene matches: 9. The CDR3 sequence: CSAPQGAQGDTQYF. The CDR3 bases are TGCAGTGCTCCTCAGGGGGCGCAGGGAGATACGCAGTATTTT.

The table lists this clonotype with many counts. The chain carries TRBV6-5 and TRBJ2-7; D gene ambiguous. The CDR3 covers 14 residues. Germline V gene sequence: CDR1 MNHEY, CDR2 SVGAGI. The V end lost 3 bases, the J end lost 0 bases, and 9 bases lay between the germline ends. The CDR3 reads CASSYKTRSYEQYF. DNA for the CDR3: TGTGCCAGCAGTTATAAGACACGCTCCTACGAGCAGTACTTC.

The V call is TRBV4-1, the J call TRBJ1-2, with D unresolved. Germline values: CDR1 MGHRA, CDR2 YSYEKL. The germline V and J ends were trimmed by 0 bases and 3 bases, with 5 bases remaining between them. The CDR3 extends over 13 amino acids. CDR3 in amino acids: CASSQDKDYGYTF. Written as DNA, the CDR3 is TGCGCCAGCAGCCAAGACAAAGACTATGGCTACACCTTC.

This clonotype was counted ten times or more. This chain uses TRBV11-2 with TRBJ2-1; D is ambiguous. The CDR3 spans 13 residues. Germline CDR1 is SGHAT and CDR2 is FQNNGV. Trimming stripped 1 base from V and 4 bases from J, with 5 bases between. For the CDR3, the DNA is TGTGCCAGCAGCTTAGCACGGTACAATGAGCAGTTCTTC. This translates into CASSLARYNEQFF.

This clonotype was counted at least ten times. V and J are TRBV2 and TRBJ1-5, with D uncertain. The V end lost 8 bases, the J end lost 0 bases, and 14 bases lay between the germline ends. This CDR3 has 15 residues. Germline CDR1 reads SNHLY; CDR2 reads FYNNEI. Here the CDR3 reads CASRERQVSNQPQHF. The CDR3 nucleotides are TGTGCCAGCCGCGAAAGGCAGGTTAGCAATCAGCCCCAGCATTTT.

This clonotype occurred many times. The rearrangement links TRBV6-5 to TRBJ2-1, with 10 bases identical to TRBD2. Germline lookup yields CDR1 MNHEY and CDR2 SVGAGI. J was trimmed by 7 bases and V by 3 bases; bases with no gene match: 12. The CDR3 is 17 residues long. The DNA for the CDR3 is TGTGCCAGCAGTTATGGGTTAGCGGGAGGATCGTATAATGAGCAGTTCTTC. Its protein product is CASSYGLAGGSYNEQFF.

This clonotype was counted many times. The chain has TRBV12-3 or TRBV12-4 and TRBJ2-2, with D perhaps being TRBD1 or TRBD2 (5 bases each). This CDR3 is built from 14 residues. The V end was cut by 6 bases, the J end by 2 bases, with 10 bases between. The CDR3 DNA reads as TGTGCCAGCAGAAGGGACCGCAACACCGGGGAGCTGTTTTTT. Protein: CASRRDRNTGELFF.

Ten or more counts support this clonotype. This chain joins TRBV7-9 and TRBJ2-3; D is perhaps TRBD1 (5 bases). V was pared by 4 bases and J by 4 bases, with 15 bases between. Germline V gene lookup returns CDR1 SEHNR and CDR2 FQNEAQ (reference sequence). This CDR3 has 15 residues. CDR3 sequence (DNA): TGTGCCAGCAGCTCCCAGGGCAGGTTGGCAGATACGCAGTATTTT. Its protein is CASSSQGRLADTQYF.

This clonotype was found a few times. The CDR3 sequence is CASSYSRDAVYEQYF. The CDR3 bases are TGTGCCAGCAGTTACTCGAGAGACGCTGTCTACGAGCAGTACTTC. The chain couples TRBV6-5 to TRBJ2-7; D uncertain. The germline CDR1 and CDR2 sequences are MNHEY and SVGAGI. V lost 0 bases and J 3 bases, leaving 12 bases between the germline ends. CDR3 length: 15 residues.

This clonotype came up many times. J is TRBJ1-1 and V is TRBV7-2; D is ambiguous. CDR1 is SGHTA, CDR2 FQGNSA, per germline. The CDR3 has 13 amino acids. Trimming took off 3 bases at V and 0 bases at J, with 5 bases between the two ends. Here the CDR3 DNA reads TGTGCCAGCAGCTTTTTTATGAACACTGAAGCTTTCTTT. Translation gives CASSFFMNTEAFF.

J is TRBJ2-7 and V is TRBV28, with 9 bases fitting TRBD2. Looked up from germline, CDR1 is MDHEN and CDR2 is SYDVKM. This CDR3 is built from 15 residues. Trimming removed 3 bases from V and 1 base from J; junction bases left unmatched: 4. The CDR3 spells CASSFWLAGSYEQYF. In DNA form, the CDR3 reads TGTGCCAGCAGTTTCTGGCTAGCGGGGTCCTACGAGCAGTACTTC.

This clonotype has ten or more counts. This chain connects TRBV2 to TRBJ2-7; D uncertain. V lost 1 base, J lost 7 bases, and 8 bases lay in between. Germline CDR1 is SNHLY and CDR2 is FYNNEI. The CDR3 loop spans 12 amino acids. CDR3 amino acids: CASSEGYGEQYF. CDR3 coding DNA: TGTGCCAGCAGTGAAGGGTATGGGGAGCAGTACTTC.

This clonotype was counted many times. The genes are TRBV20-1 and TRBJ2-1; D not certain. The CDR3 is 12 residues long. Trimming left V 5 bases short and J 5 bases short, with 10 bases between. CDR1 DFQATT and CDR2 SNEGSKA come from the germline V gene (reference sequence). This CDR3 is CSAALHNNEQFF. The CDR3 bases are TGCAGTGCTGCCCTACATAACAATGAGCAGTTCTTC.

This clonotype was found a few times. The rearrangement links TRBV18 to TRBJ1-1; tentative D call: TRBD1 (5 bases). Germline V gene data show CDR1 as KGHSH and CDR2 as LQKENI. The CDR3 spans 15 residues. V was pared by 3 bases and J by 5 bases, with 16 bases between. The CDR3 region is CASSPAKGSATEAFF. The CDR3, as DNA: TGTGCCAGCTCACCCGCGAAGGGGTCCGCTACTGAAGCTTTCTTT.

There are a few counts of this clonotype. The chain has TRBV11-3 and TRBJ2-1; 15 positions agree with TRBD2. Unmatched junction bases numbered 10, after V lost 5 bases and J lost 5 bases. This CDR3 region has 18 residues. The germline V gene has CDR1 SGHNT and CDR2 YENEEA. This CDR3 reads CASSIAGLAGGPNNEQFF. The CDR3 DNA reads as TGTGCCAGCAGCATCGCAGGACTAGCGGGAGGGCCAAACAATGAGCAGTTCTTC.